A selection of T cell receptor beta chains follows, all from one sample in a study of T cell responses to AZD1222 COVID-19 vaccine. The assay was immunoSEQ multiplex PCR, and TCRdb's table has in-frame clones only and misses some. This repertoire shows more than 80,000 clones, 85% to 90% found once; its top ten account for 5% to 6%. Material: peripheral blood, obtained on day 0 of AZD1222 vaccination. The receptors derive from an adult in good health. Each CDR3 is given with its conserved first and last residue. Fields, in order: J gene, D gene, V gene, CDR3 protein, CDR3 DNA. D genes are given only for firm matches.

TRBJ1-4,TRBD1,TRBV2,CASRTDRGWEKLFF,TGTGCCAGCAGAACAGACAGGGGGTGGGAAAAACTGTTTTTT
TRBJ2-2,NA,TRBV9,CASSPTFGGVSAGELFF,TGTGCCAGCAGCCCAACCTTCGGGGGAGTGAGTGCCGGGGAGCTGTTTTTT
TRBJ2-7,NA,TRBV4-2,CASSRSFYSYEQYF,TGTGCCAGCAGCCGATCGTTCTACTCCTACGAGCAGTACTTC
TRBJ1-1,NA,TRBV6-1,CASSEALLSLRRAFF,TGTGCCAGCAGTGAAGCGCTTCTGAGCCTCAGACGAGCTTTCTTT
TRBJ1-2,NA,TRBV12-3/TRBV12-4,CASSPDISYGYTF,TGTGCCAGCAGCCCGGACATCTCCTATGGCTACACCTTC
TRBJ2-2,NA,TRBV7-3,CASSSRPLNTGELFF,TGTGCCAGCAGCTCCAGACCCTTGAACACCGGGGAGCTGTTTTTT
TRBJ2-5,TRBD2,TRBV6-5,CASWQSGGLAETQYF,TGTGCCAGCTGGCAGTCGGGGGGGCTAGCGGAGACCCAGTACTTC
TRBJ1-5,NA,TRBV19,CATRTAARINQPQHF,TGTGCCACAAGGACGGCAGCCCGGATCAATCAGCCCCAGCATTTT
TRBJ1-4,NA,TRBV11-2,CASSPRGVTNEKLFF,TGTGCCAGCAGCCCTAGAGGAGTAACTAATGAAAAACTGTTTTTT
TRBJ1-1,NA,TRBV18,CASSDSPNTEAFF,TGTGCCAGCTCGGACTCTCCCAACACTGAAGCTTTCTTT
TRBJ2-2,NA,TRBV9,CASSFLNRGGTGELFF,TGTGCCAGCAGCTTTTTAAACAGGGGAGGGACCGGGGAGCTGTTTTTT